The present T cell receptor (beta chain) was sequenced within a study of blood T cell repertoires in COVID-19. In the study overall: The United States, Italy and Spain were the sources of the acute and convalescent COVID-19 samples. T cells, B-cell-depleted T cells, or PBMCs supplied cDNA or gDNA.

CDR1 is SQVTM, CDR2 ANQGSEA, per germline. V shed 1 base and J 4 bases; nucleotides not matched to a gene: 2. The length of the CDR3 is 13 residues. The authors' processing: Quantification of nucleated cells was approximated via reference gene primer amplification. Sequenced by immunoSEQ multiplex PCR; TCRdb stores in-frame clones only, minus some. The V and J calls and the clone size are those of that table, but D and trimming were determined from the DNA. This repertoire shows 150,000 to 200,000 clones, approximately 85% found once; its top ten account for 11%. The source material was peripheral blood. V and J are TRBV29-1 and TRBJ1-1; 8 bases align to TRBD1. The clonotype originates from a man in his fifties or sixties with active or convalescent COVID-19. The DNA of the CDR3 is TGCAGCGTTGAAGGGGGGACAGGCACTGAAGCTTTCTTT. It codes for CSVEGGTGTEAFF.